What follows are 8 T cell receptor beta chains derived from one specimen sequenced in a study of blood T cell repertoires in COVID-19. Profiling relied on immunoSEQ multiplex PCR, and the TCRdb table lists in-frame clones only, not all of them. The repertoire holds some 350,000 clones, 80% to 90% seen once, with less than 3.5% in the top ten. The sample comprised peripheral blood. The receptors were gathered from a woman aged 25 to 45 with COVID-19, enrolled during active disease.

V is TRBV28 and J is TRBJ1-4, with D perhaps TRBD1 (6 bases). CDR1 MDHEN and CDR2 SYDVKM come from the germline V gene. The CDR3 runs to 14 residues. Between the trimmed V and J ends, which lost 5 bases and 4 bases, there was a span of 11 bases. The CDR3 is CASSRRTVNEKLFF. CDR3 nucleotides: TGTGCCAGCAGTAGGCGGACAGTTAATGAAAAACTGTTTTTT.

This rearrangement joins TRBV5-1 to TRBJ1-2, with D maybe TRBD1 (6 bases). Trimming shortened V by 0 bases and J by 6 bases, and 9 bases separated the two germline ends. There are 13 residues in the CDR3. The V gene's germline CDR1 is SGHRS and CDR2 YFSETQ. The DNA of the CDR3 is TGCGCCAGCAGCTTGGCCCAGGGGAATGGCTACACCTTC. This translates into CASSLAQGNGYTF.

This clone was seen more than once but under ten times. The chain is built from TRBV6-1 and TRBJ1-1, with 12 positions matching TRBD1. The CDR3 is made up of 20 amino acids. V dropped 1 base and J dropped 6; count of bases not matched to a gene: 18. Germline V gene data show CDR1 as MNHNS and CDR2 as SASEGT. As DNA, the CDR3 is TGTGCCAGCAGTGAAGAAGGATGGGACAGGGGGCGCTTAGGGATCGCTGAAGCTTTCTTT. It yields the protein CASSEEGWDRGRLGIAEAFF.

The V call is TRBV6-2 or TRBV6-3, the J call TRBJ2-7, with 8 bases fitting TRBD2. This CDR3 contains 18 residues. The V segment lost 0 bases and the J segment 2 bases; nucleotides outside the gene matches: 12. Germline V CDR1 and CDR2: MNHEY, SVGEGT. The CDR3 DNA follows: TGTGCCAGCAGTTACTCGAGAACCGCCCCGGGGGGGACCTACGAGCAGTACTTC. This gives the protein CASSYSRTAPGGTYEQYF.

CDR3 sequence: CASSSPGQGRDYGYTF. Here the CDR3 DNA reads TGTGCCAGCAGCTCCCCCGGACAGGGAAGAGACTATGGCTACACCTTC. This chain joins TRBV5-4 and TRBJ1-2, with TRBD1 matching over 8 bases. This CDR3 is 16 amino acids long. Germline V gives CDR1 SGHNT, CDR2 YYREEE (reference sequence). After removal of 3 bases from V and 3 bases from J, the junction contained 10 bases not matched to a gene.

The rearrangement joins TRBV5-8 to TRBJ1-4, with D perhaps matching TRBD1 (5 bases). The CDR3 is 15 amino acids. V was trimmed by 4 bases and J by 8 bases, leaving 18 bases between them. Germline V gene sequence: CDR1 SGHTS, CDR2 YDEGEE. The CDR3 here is CASSQLHGADEKLFF. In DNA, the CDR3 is TGTGCCAGCAGCCAACTACATGGGGCGGACGAAAAACTGTTTTTT.

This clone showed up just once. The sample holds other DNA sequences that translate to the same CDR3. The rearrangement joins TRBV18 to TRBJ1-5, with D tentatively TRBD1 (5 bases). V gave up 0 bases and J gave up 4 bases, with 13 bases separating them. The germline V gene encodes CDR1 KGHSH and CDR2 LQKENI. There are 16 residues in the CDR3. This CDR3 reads CASSPPGQGSNQPQHF. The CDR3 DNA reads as TGTGCCAGCTCACCACCGGGGCAGGGAAGTAATCAGCCCCAGCATTTT.

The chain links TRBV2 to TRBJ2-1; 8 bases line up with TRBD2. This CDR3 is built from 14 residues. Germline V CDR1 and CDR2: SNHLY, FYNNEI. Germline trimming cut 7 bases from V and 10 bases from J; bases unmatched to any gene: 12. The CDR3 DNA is TGTGCCAGCAAAACGGTTGCGGGGGGAGAGGAGCAGTTCTTC. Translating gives CASKTVAGGEEQFF. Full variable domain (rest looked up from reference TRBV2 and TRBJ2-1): EPEVTQTPSHQVTQMGQEVILRCVPISNHLYFYWYRQILGQKVEFLVSFYNNEISEKSEIFDDQFSVERPDGSNFTLKIRSTKLEDSAMYFCASKTVAGGEEQFFGPGTRLTVL.